The entry that follows covers one TCR beta chain sequence. The antigen is unknown. Sequencing used immunoSEQ multiplex PCR; TCRdb keeps in-frame clones, though not all of them. Among tens of thousands of clones listed, about 83% were seen once. Time point given: baseline, week 1 (first vaccination visit). Treatment specified: pre-vaccination baseline after standard-of-care therapy. Donors' newly diagnosed IDH1-mutant WHO grade 3 or 4 astrocytomas lacked nuclear ATRX. The data were obtained in a study of a mutant IDH1 vaccine in newly diagnosed glioma. Background on the study: Averaging around 42 years of age, treated patients were approximately 62% male and 37.5% female. Former treatment meant radiotherapy, temozolomide, or both; the majority had gotten both. Study results and limitations: Shifts in the top peripheral T cell clonotypes seemed unrelated to pseudoprogression.

This sample comprised PBMCs, obtained from a glioma patient treated with radiotherapy, temozolomide or both. The sequence was obtained from a woman in her forties or fifties with glioma.

CDR3 in amino acids: CSVDHGHGYTF. The CDR3, as DNA: TGCAGCGTTGATCACGGGCATGGCTACACCTTC. The chain carries TRBV29-1 and TRBJ1-2; no firm D call. This CDR3 has 11 residues. Trimming took 3 bases from V and 6 from J, leaving 8 bases between them. The germline CDR1 and CDR2 sequences are SQVTM and ANQGSEA.